This passage covers 2 T cell receptor beta chains from one sample sequenced in a study of shared clonotypes between healthy human individuals. Sequencing used immunoSEQ multiplex PCR; TCRdb keeps in-frame clones, though not all of them. The table records roughly 2.5 million clones, around 94% of them present only once. The sequenced sample consisted of naive CD4+ T cells sorted from blood. The sample's subset: CD45RA+ positively selected. The receptors were gathered from a man aged 18 to 29 in good health.

This clone showed up just a few times. This sample includes further DNA sequences coding for the same CDR3. The chain has TRBV6-6 and TRBJ2-6; D unresolved. The CDR3 is 14 amino acids. Between the trimmed V and J ends, which lost 0 bases and 1 base, there was a span of 1 base. Germline V lookup: CDR1 MNHNY, CDR2 SVGAGI (reference sequence). The CDR3: CASSYSSGANVLTF. The CDR3 DNA is TGTGCCAGCAGTTACTCGTCTGGGGCCAACGTCCTGACTTTC.

The rearrangement joins TRBV28 to TRBJ1-5, with 7 bases matching TRBD1. Germline assignment: CDR1 MDHEN and CDR2 SYDVKM. This CDR3 spans 13 amino acids. V shed 10 bases and J 6 bases; nucleotides not matched to a gene: 9. CDR3 sequence (DNA): TGTGCCACCCGACAGGGCGGGAGTCAGCCCCAGCATTTT. Protein product: CATRQGGSQPQHF.